The following is a T cell receptor (beta chain) sequence with its context. Its antigen has not been determined. No base-level quality is on record; no much larger clone is a single base apart. From the cysteine up to the phenylalanine, the CDR3 has a length of 14 residues. The DNA shown is the 42-base CDR3, in frame from base 1. CDR1 and CDR2 are drawn from the germline V gene (reference sequence): DFQATT, SNEGSKA. Trimming takes 3 bases from V and 2 bases from J, and the germline ends sit 11 bases apart. This sample was taken from a study of blood T cell repertoires in COVID-19 (dated by TCRdb to 2018 to 2021). Background on the whole study: Samples covering the acute and convalescent phases of COVID-19 were provided by collaborators in the United States, Italy and Spain. Sample metadata almost always included a de-identified subject ID, COVID-19 status, age in years and sex. The material from the prospective study consisted of cDNA or gDNA derived from T cells, B-cell-depleted T cells, or PBMCs. Where available, HLA class I and class II types were obtained from metadata supplied by the sample provider rather than from assay-based typing. Subjects who had been exposed to COVID-19, were actively infected with it, or had recovered from it provided the deeply sampled blood TCRbeta repertoires that made up the dataset. Samples were obtained from the ongoing ImmuneRACE study (first 160 participants) and from about 1,300 subjects provided by 6 global collaborators. A freely available public database, intended as a resource for researchers studying the immune response to SARS-CoV-2, is where the repertoires were released. The study at large found these results: How much clinical and demographic metadata was included differed by source and by participant, and the metadata was provided uncurated.

The immunoSEQ Assay, a bias-controlled multiplex PCR, was used to amplify TCRbeta CDR3 regions from genomic DNA. Per the authors' processing: The number of nucleated cells in each sample was estimated from the amplification of reference gene primers within the assay. To quantify the absolute abundance of each unique TCRbeta CDR3 rearrangement, sequence reads were collapsed and filtered. Productive Simpson clonality was computed per sample as the square root of Simpson's diversity index over productive rearrangements. In its TCRdb copy, this immuneACCESS table keeps in-frame sequences only and misses some clones. Where compared with another copy, unresolved V genes explain less than half of these, and the others have no known cause. The V and J calls and clone size are taken from that table; D and trimming were inferred from the DNA. The sample profile shows some 140,000 clones; approximately 85% of them were found once. 0.63% of the sample belongs to the ten largest clones.

In Seattle, one collaborating source enrolled patients while the infection was active and tracked those patients longitudinally over the course of disease. Whole blood was collected in K2EDTA tubes by collaborating institutions according to the institutions' own protocols. Collaborator samples were shipped for TCRbeta analysis as frozen whole blood, isolated PBMCs, or DNA extracted from either sample type. The chain employs TRBV20-1 and TRBJ1-5; a weak D assignment points to TRBD1 (5 bases agree). The TCR originated in a man in his 60s with COVID-19, enrolled during active disease. The material sequenced was peripheral blood. The nucleotides read TGCAGTGCTAGTCACGACAGCGGCAATCAGCCCCAGCATTTT. This codes for CSASHDSGNQPQHF.